What follows describes a single TCR beta chain. The record originates from a study of blood T cell repertoires in COVID-19. Study background: Acute and convalescent COVID-19 samples came from the United States, Italy and Spain.

Original processing notes: The assay estimated nucleated cells by amplifying reference gene primers. Sequencing used immunoSEQ multiplex PCR; TCRdb keeps in-frame clones, though not all of them. D and trimming were read from the DNA, whereas the V and J calls and clone size are those reported in that table. The data hold approximately 94,000 clones, with about 90% observed a single time. CDR3 size: 14 residues. V dropped 4 bases and J dropped 4; count of bases not matched to a gene: 4. Germline CDR1 reads SGHNT; CDR2 reads YYREEE (reference sequence). The chain couples TRBV5-4 to TRBJ2-2; 7 nucleotides agree with TRBD1. Source material: peripheral blood. The sequence came from a woman aged 50 to 60 in a cohort sampled during active COVID-19. The CDR3 coding sequence is TGTGCCAGCAGCCCGCGACAGGGCACCGGGGAGCTGTTTTTT. The encoded protein is CASSPRQGTGELFF.